These T cell receptor beta chains were read from a single sample in a study of cytomegalovirus exposure and HLA in healthy donors. Some clones are missing from TCRdb's copy, which holds only in-frame ones; the method was immunoSEQ multiplex PCR. The data hold about 63,000 clones, with roughly 70% observed a single time. Sequencing was carried out using PBMCs. These receptors originate from a man aged 50 to 59 in good health and CMV-seronegative. The CDR3 runs from the conserved cysteine through the conserved F or W. The D gene is left open where the match is weak.

d_gene: .
j_gene: TRBJ1-1
v_gene: TRBV5-1
CDR3aa: CASSPTTDHRGAFF

d_gene: TRBD1
j_gene: TRBJ1-4
v_gene: TRBV6-1
CDR3aa: CASSFFGQGLFF

d_gene: TRBD1
j_gene: TRBJ2-5
v_gene: TRBV28
CDR3aa: CASSEDRGGRKTQYF

d_gene: TRBD2
j_gene: TRBJ2-7
v_gene: TRBV11-2
CDR3aa: CASSRGGGGGSPYEQYF

d_gene: .
j_gene: TRBJ1-1
v_gene: TRBV23-1
CDR3aa: CASRGVYTEAFF

d_gene: .
j_gene: TRBJ1-1
v_gene: TRBV30
CDR3aa: CAWRPGVAFF

d_gene: .
j_gene: TRBJ1-2
v_gene: TRBV6-6
CDR3aa: CASSPDRAHGYTF

d_gene: TRBD2
j_gene: TRBJ2-5
v_gene: TRBV7-9
CDR3aa: CSSSFGLAGSMETQYF

d_gene: TRBD1
j_gene: TRBJ1-1
v_gene: TRBV6-1
CDR3aa: CASSGRPRQGLRNTEAFF

d_gene: TRBD1
j_gene: TRBJ2-6
v_gene: TRBV19
CDR3aa: CASNDLLLGQISSGANVLTF

d_gene: .
j_gene: TRBJ1-4
v_gene: TRBV6-1
CDR3aa: CATLRGRSEKLFF

d_gene: .
j_gene: TRBJ1-6
v_gene: TRBV7-3
CDR3aa: CASSSGLLNSPLHF

d_gene: .
j_gene: TRBJ2-7
v_gene: TRBV6-5
CDR3aa: CASRRSGVESEQYF

d_gene: TRBD1
j_gene: TRBJ2-7
v_gene: TRBV7-6
CDR3aa: CASSLIAQPDRGALDEQYF

d_gene: .
j_gene: TRBJ1-2
v_gene: TRBV6-5
CDR3aa: CASSPGGYGYTF

d_gene: .
j_gene: TRBJ2-1
v_gene: TRBV10-3
CDR3aa: CAITGLEGVFNEQFF

d_gene: .
j_gene: TRBJ1-5
v_gene: TRBV27
CDR3aa: CASSRTGRSVGAQPQHF

d_gene: .
j_gene: TRBJ2-7
v_gene: TRBV5-1
CDR3aa: CASSLTLGTDGEQYF